This TCR beta chain came from a study of T cell responses to AZD1222 COVID-19 vaccine. Study-wide context: Both about-4-week and about-12-week second-dose recipients were combined. General study findings and limits: Across the whole spike, CD4 TCRs peaked at regions 160-218 and 743-854. Among those given AZD1222, only 5 to 7 were seropositive at baseline.

The germline gives CDR1 SQVTM, CDR2 ANQGSEA. This CDR3 contains 11 residues. Trimming cost V 7 bases and J 12 bases; bases outside gene matches: 8. Assay: immunoSEQ multiplex PCR; the TCRdb copy retains only in-frame clones and omits some. The table shows about 170,000 clones, with about nine tenths occurring only once. Concerning this clone itself: Its cognate antigen is unknown.

The TCR sequence derives from an adult in good health. The genes are TRBV29-1 and TRBJ2-1; 8 bases map to TRBD1. This material consisted of peripheral blood, taken on day 0 of AZD1222 vaccination. The CDR3 DNA reads TGCAGCGGTGACAGGGGTCTAGGGCAGTTCTTC. This encodes CSGDRGLGQFF.